This T cell receptor (beta chain) was captured in a study of regulatory T cells in long-lasting Graves disease. Study-level information: Graves' patients, newly diagnosed, had taken antithyroid drugs under 3 months.

Time point reported: newly diagnosed GD, antithyroid drugs for less than 3 months. The TCR library used RNA extracted from PBMCs. This clonotype was found many times. This CDR3 is built from 15 residues. Losses at the gene ends were 5 bases for V and 2 bases for J; bases not matched to a gene: 4. Germline V CDR1 and CDR2: KGHSH, LQKENI. iRepertoire HTBI primers and Arm-PCR of CDR3 regions built TCR beta libraries. TCRdb redid the calling of the multiplex PCR reads with MiXCR, one entry per CDR3 protein. In the table there are about half a million distinct CDR3 sequences, around 11% of which are singletons. This same sample was also taken into another study, of T cells in Graves' hyperthyroidism and ophthalmopathy. In that study: Reasons for excluding patients were uncontrolled infection, other autoimmune disease, pregnancy or lactation. TCR CDR3 regions were first amplified by RT-PCR with HTBI primers.

The source material was peripheral blood mononuclear cells (PBMCs), sampled at new diagnosis, from a patient treated with antithyroid drugs. The chain combines TRBV18 with TRBJ2-5; 11 nucleotides match TRBD2. The sequence was obtained from a woman aged 30 to 39 with Graves disease. CDR3 region: CASSIGTSGQETQYF. The CDR3 region has the DNA TGTGCCAGCTCAATCGGGACTAGCGGACAAGAGACCCAGTACTTC.